A single sample is the source of the 28 T cell receptor beta chains below, sequenced in a study of blood T cells in healthy people across ages (dated by TCRdb to 2013 to 2016). The library was obtained by 5' RACE. The data were produced on an Illumina HiSeq 2500. A second roughly 6 to 12 cycle PCR used a sample-barcoded 5' primer and a J-beta primer mix. Using fastp at Q25 and MiXCR, TCRdb reprocessed the public reads and kept productive beta chains. Entries that share a CDR3 protein sequence are merged under the most common genes and DNA. A total of some 700,000 distinct CDR3 sequences appear in this sample, around 40% of them only once. About 20% of the sample goes to the ten largest clones. Source material: blood. Receptor source: a woman aged 55-69 years in good health.

The rearrangement joins TRBV13 to TRBJ1-2, with TRBD1 matching over 8 bases. CDR1 PRHDT and CDR2 FYEKMQ come from the germline V gene (reference sequence). The CDR3 loop spans 14 amino acids. V was clipped by 4 bases and J by 8 bases; unmatched bases: 9. The CDR3 sequence is CASSSDQGAPGYTF. CDR3 bases: TGTGCCAGCAGCTCAGACCAGGGGGCGCCAGGCTACACCTTC.

This chain uses TRBV5-5 with TRBJ1-1; D gene unclear. Germline values: CDR1 SGHKS, CDR2 YYEKEE (reference sequence). There are 14 residues in the CDR3. V lost 6 bases and J 2 bases, leaving 14 bases between the germline ends. The CDR3 reads CASTFGRSNTEAFF. The CDR3 bases are TGTGCCAGCACCTTCGGACGGTCTAACACTGAAGCTTTCTTT. Full variable domain (remainder filled in from reference TRBV5-5 and TRBJ1-1): DAGVTQSPTHLIKTRGQQVTLRCSPISGHKSVSWYQQVLGQGPQFIFQYYEKEERGRGNFPDRFSARQFPNYSSELNVNALLLGDSALYLCASTFGRSNTEAFFGQGTRLTVV.

This clonotype was seen a few times. This chain joins TRBV6-1 and TRBJ2-7; D ambiguous. The germline gives CDR1 MNHNS, CDR2 SASEGT. V gave up 1 base and J gave up 1 base, with 8 bases separating them. CDR3 length: 14 residues. The CDR3 DNA reads as TGTGCCAGCAGTGAAGAGGTCAGTTCCTACGAGCAGTACTTC. It codes for CASSEEVSSYEQYF.

This chain uses TRBV20-1 with TRBJ2-1; 9 bases map to TRBD2. Germline V gene lookup returns CDR1 DFQATT and CDR2 SNEGSKA (reference sequence). The CDR3 totals 17 residues. Trimming cost V 0 bases and J 7 bases; bases outside gene matches: 13. In DNA, the CDR3 is TGCAGTGCTAGAGATTCTAAGCTAGCGGGGTATAGGAATGAGCAGTTCTTC. It codes for CSARDSKLAGYRNEQFF.

This clonotype was picked up a small number of times. V and J are TRBV7-9 and TRBJ2-5; D may be TRBD1 (5 bases). Germline lookup yields CDR1 SEHNR and CDR2 FQNEAQ (reference sequence). Trimming stripped 0 bases from V and 1 base from J, with 9 bases between. The CDR3 is 15 residues long. This chain's CDR3 is CASSLAETVQETQYF. The CDR3 DNA is TGTGCCAGCAGCTTAGCAGAGACAGTCCAAGAGACCCAGTACTTC.

This clonotype showed up just a few times. The rearrangement joins TRBV2 to TRBJ2-3; D is tentatively TRBD1 or TRBD2 (7 bases each). This CDR3 has 15 amino acids. V dropped 2 bases and J dropped 0 bases, with 9 bases sitting between them. The germline V gene has CDR1 SNHLY and CDR2 FYNNEI. CDR3 in DNA: TGTGCCAGCAGTGAACAGGGGGGGAGCACAGATACGCAGTATTTT. Its protein product is CASSEQGGSTDTQYF.

The gene calls are TRBV9 and TRBJ1-5; TRBD1 is a possible D gene (6 bases). The ends were cut back, 0 bases at V and 6 bases at J, with 16 bases in the middle. Germline loops: CDR1 SGDLS, CDR2 YYNGEE. The CDR3 is made up of 16 amino acids. CDR3 DNA: TGTGCCAGCAGCGTAGGGGACGGGGGCAATAGTCAGCCCCAGCATTTT. Translated, it gives CASSVGDGGNSQPQHF.

The chain joins TRBV20-1 to TRBJ1-6; D may be TRBD1 (5 bases). CDR1 is DFQATT and CDR2 is SNEGSKA in the germline V gene (reference sequence). This CDR3 contains 15 residues. V lost 3 bases and J lost 7, with 16 bases in between. The CDR3 nucleotides are TGCAGTGCTAGGGCGTTGGGGGAGGGGAATTCACCCCTCCACTTT. The encoded protein is CSARALGEGNSPLHF.

The chain recombines TRBV10-3 with TRBJ1-1; 9 bases line up with TRBD1. The CDR3 has 14 residues. Trimming cost V 4 bases and J 12 bases; bases outside gene matches: 12. Germline-derived CDR1 and CDR2 are ENHRY and SYGVKD. CDR3 nucleotide sequence: TGTGCCATCAGTGCCGGGACAGGGTTCGATGGTTCTTTCTTT. Amino acids: CAISAGTGFDGSFF.

A remark on this clonotype: This could be a read error, since a much larger clone is one nucleotide away. This chain connects TRBV7-9 to TRBJ1-1, with D perhaps TRBD1 (5 bases). Looked up from germline, CDR1 is SEHNR and CDR2 is FQNEAQ (reference sequence). V lost 5 bases and J lost 5, with 15 bases in between. The CDR3 totals 14 residues. For the CDR3, the DNA is TGTGCCAGCAGCCCGGGGGAGGCAGGGACTGAAGCTTTCTTT. This encodes CASSPGEAGTEAFF.

The chain combines TRBV7-2 with TRBJ2-3; no definite D call. Per the germline V gene, CDR1 is SGHTA and CDR2 is FQGNSA. Trimming cost V 1 base and J 0 bases, with 8 bases left between them. The length of the CDR3 is 15 residues. CDR3 protein: CASSLVFLSTDTQYF. The CDR3 DNA sequence: TGTGCCAGCAGCTTAGTCTTCCTTAGCACAGATACGCAGTATTTT.

This clonotype has only one observation. The chain links TRBV12-3 or TRBV12-4 to TRBJ1-4; a weak D match, TRBD1 (6 bases). V was trimmed by 5 bases and J by 11 bases, leaving 12 bases between them. CDR3 length: 12 amino acids. DNA of the CDR3: TGTGCCAGCAGTCGAGAGGACAGCAAACTGTTTTTT. Protein product: CASSREDSKLFF.

This clonotype was picked up one time. CDR3: CASSISQYPNSPLHF. The CDR3 DNA reads as TGTGCCAGCAGCATAAGTCAGTACCCTAATTCACCCCTCCACTTT. The chain links TRBV7-8 to TRBJ1-6; D not certain. The CDR3 runs to 15 residues. V lost 5 bases and J 6 bases, leaving 14 bases between the germline ends. Germline V gene data show CDR1 as SGHVS and CDR2 as FQNEAQ.

This clonotype was counted a few times. The genes are TRBV15 and TRBJ1-5, with TRBD1 identical over 8 bases. This CDR3 spans 18 amino acids. With 3 bases clipped from V and 0 bases from J, the junction kept 10 bases outside the gene matches. Germline V gene lookup returns CDR1 LNHNV and CDR2 YYDKDF (reference sequence). CDR3 loop: CATSSAGTGIHSNQPQHF. CDR3 bases: TGTGCCACCAGCAGCGCCGGGACAGGCATACATAGCAATCAGCCCCAGCATTTT.

A few counts support this clonotype. J is TRBJ2-3 and V is TRBV7-2; TRBD1 matches 9 bases. The V gene end was trimmed by 6 bases and the J gene end by 10 bases; junction bases not matched to a gene: 8. CDR3 length: 13 residues. Germline V gives CDR1 SGHTA, CDR2 FQGNSA. In DNA, the CDR3 is TGTGCCAGCAGACACACAGGGGGCCGGGCGCAGTATTTT. Translation gives CASRHTGGRAQYF. Looking up the rest from reference TRBV7-2 and TRBJ2-3 gives the full variable domain: GAGVSQSPSNKVTEKGKDVELRCDPISGHTALYWYRQSLGQGLEFLIYFQGNSAPDKSGLPSDRFSAERTGGSVSTLTIQRTQQEDSAVYLCASRHTGGRAQYFGPGTRLTVL.

The genes are TRBV20-1 and TRBJ2-4, with D unresolved. V dropped 7 bases and J dropped 0 bases, with 16 bases sitting between them. Germline-derived CDR1 and CDR2 are DFQATT and SNEGSKA (reference sequence). The CDR3 covers 15 residues. The CDR3 loop is CSGSRSSIAKNIQYF. CDR3 sequence (DNA): TGCAGTGGAAGTCGCAGCTCGATAGCCAAAAACATTCAGTACTTC.

This clonotype appeared a few times. This rearrangement joins TRBV27 to TRBJ1-1, with D possibly being TRBD1 (5 bases). Trimming stripped 5 bases from V and 4 bases from J, with 14 bases between. The germline gives CDR1 MNHEY, CDR2 SMNVEV (reference sequence). CDR3 length equals 14 residues. The CDR3 sequence is CASSINGGGTEAFF. The CDR3 region has the DNA TGTGCCAGCAGTATTAACGGGGGTGGCACTGAAGCTTTCTTT.

On this clonotype: A read error may be the cause here, since a much bigger clone is one base away. The CDR3 loop reads CASSLVISERVGGANVLTF. The CDR3 DNA sequence: TGTGCCAGCAGCTTAGTAATTAGCGAGAGGGTAGGTGGGGCCAACGTCCTGACTTTC. The chain joins TRBV7-2 to TRBJ2-6; D is perhaps TRBD2 (5 bases). Trimming shortened V by 1 base and J by 3 bases, and 19 bases separated the two germline ends. CDR3 length equals 19 residues. CDR1 SGHTA and CDR2 FQGNSA come from the germline V gene.

The rearrangement links TRBV19 to TRBJ1-2, with TRBD1 matching over 12 bases. This CDR3 has 16 amino acids. Germline assignment: CDR1 LNHDA and CDR2 SQIVND (reference sequence). Trimming removed 3 bases from V and 3 bases from J; junction bases left unmatched: 5. The CDR3 loop is CASSIPGQGADYGYTF. In nucleotides, the CDR3 is TGTGCCAGTAGTATTCCGGGACAGGGGGCCGACTATGGCTACACCTTC.

V usage is TRBV7-2 and J usage is TRBJ1-1, with D perhaps TRBD1 (6 bases). The CDR3 runs to 13 residues. Germline CDR1 SGHTA, CDR2 FQGNSA. With 5 bases removed from V and 3 bases from J, the gap between germline ends came to 10 bases. This CDR3 is CASSTGIDTEAFF. CDR3 nucleotide sequence: TGTGCCAGCAGCACAGGGATAGACACTGAAGCTTTCTTT. Looking up the rest from reference TRBV7-2 and TRBJ1-1 gives the full variable domain: GAGVSQSPSNKVTEKGKDVELRCDPISGHTALYWYRQSLGQGLEFLIYFQGNSAPDKSGLPSDRFSAERTGGSVSTLTIQRTQQEDSAVYLCASSTGIDTEAFFGQGTRLTVV.

This clonotype was seen a few times. V and J are TRBV24-1 and TRBJ2-1, with 12 bases aligning to TRBD2. CDR1 and CDR2 (germline): KGHDR, SFDVKD. J lost 2 bases, V lost 2 bases, and 3 bases had no gene match. The CDR3 is 17 amino acids. CDR3 amino acids: CATSDSTSGSAYNEQFF. The CDR3 DNA is TGTGCCACCAGTGATTCGACTAGCGGGAGCGCCTACAATGAGCAGTTCTTC.

This clonotype was observed at least ten times. The chain combines TRBV5-1 with TRBJ2-7, with 11 bases aligning to TRBD2. The V gene's germline CDR1 is SGHRS and CDR2 YFSETQ. With 0 bases clipped from V and 6 bases from J, the junction kept 8 bases outside the gene matches. The CDR3 runs 16 residues. The CDR3 bases are TGCGCCAGCAGCTTGGGGTCTAGCGGGAGGATTGGCGAGCAGTACTTC. Residues: CASSLGSSGRIGEQYF.

This clonotype was detected a few times. This chain joins TRBV6-2 or TRBV6-3 and TRBJ1-4; TRBD1 is a possible D gene (5 bases). From germline, CDR1 is MNHEY and CDR2 SVGEGT. The CDR3 length is 17 residues. Deletions cut 3 bases from V and 8 bases from J, with 22 bases between. The CDR3 region has the DNA TGTGCCAGCAGTTATCGGACTCCCGACAGTAGACAGGAAAAACTGTTTTTT. Amino acid sequence: CASSYRTPDSRQEKLFF.

The sample holds one count of this clonotype. This clone may be a read error of a much larger clone one base away. The gene calls are TRBV12-3 or TRBV12-4 and TRBJ2-7; maybe TRBD2 (5 bases). The CDR3 has 14 amino acids. V gave up 5 bases and J gave up 0 bases, with 11 bases separating them. The CDR3 DNA sequence: TGTGCCAGCAGTGTAGAACGGGGCTCCTACGAGCAGTACTTC. Its protein is CASSVERGSYEQYF.

The table lists this clonotype with many counts. The chain combines TRBV18 with TRBJ2-7; 8 bases agree with TRBD2. Germline V gene sequence: CDR1 KGHSH, CDR2 LQKENI. The CDR3 covers 14 residues. Trimming at V came to 0 bases and at J to 3 bases, leaving 1 base not matched to a gene. The DNA of the CDR3 is TGTGCCAGCTCACCACCTAGCGGGAACTACGAGCAGTACTTC. As protein: CASSPPSGNYEQYF.

Concerning this clonotype itself: A read error may explain this, as a much larger clone is one base away. The rearrangement uses TRBV4-3 and TRBJ2-6; possible D gene TRBD2, 5 bases. The CDR3 runs to 19 residues. CDR1 is LGHNA, CDR2 YSLEER, per germline. Here the CDR3 DNA reads TGCGCCAACAGCCAAGATCCGGGAACAGTATTTGCTGGGGCCAACGTCCTGACTTTC. Its translation is CANSQDPGTVFAGANVLTF.

This clonotype was counted only a few times. In nucleotides, the CDR3 is TGCAGTGCTACCCCTAACGGCAATGCCTACGAGCAGTACTTC. Amino acids: CSATPNGNAYEQYF. The chain has TRBV20-1 and TRBJ2-7, with D unresolved. Trimming shortened V by 4 bases and J by 2 bases, and 15 bases separated the two germline ends. CDR1 and CDR2 (germline): DFQATT, SNEGSKA (reference sequence). This CDR3 comprises 14 residues.

The J gene is TRBJ1-1, the V gene TRBV5-5; TRBD1 matches 8 bases. After removal of 6 bases from V and 5 bases from J, the junction contained 12 bases not matched to a gene. The CDR3 extends over 15 amino acids. Germline V lookup: CDR1 SGHKS, CDR2 YYEKEE (reference sequence). CDR3 sequence: CASILRGQGKTEAFF. For the CDR3, the DNA is TGTGCCAGCATCCTTCGAGGACAGGGTAAAACTGAAGCTTTCTTT. The whole variable domain, remainder taken from reference TRBV5-5 and TRBJ1-1, is DAGVTQSPTHLIKTRGQQVTLRCSPISGHKSVSWYQQVLGQGPQFIFQYYEKEERGRGNFPDRFSARQFPNYSSELNVNALLLGDSALYLCASILRGQGKTEAFFGQGTRLTVV.